Each of the 24 T cell receptor beta chains below was sequenced from the same sample in a study of blood T cell repertoires in COVID-19. TCRdb's table, derived via immunoSEQ multiplex PCR, lists solely in-frame clones and lacks some. The sample lists around 100,000 clones, roughly 80% seen once, with 2.5% to 3.5% in the top ten. The specimen was peripheral blood. The source is an elderly woman with active or convalescent COVID-19.

V and J are TRBV28 and TRBJ2-7; D unclear. CDR3 size: 11 residues. The V gene lost 2 bases and the J gene lost 7 bases, with 6 bases spanning the gap. Germline CDR1 and CDR2: MDHEN and SYDVKM. CDR3 nucleotide sequence: TGTGCCAGCAGTTTAGCCAGAGAGCAGTACTTC. Translation gives CASSLAREQYF.

The V call is TRBV27, the J call TRBJ1-2; perhaps TRBD1 as D (6 bases). CDR3 length: 16 amino acids. V was trimmed by 0 bases and J by 0 bases, leaving 11 bases between them. CDR1 MNHEY and CDR2 SMNVEV come from the germline V gene (reference sequence). This CDR3 reads CASSLSTTGTNYGYTF. As DNA, the CDR3 is TGTGCCAGCAGTTTATCGACGACAGGAACTAACTATGGCTACACCTTC.

This chain connects TRBV18 to TRBJ2-1, with 8 bases fitting TRBD2. V shed 8 bases and J 2 bases; nucleotides not matched to a gene: 8. The CDR3 runs 15 residues. Germline CDR1 is KGHSH and CDR2 is LQKENI. CDR3 sequence: CASTDTSGTYNEQFF. DNA of the CDR3: TGTGCCAGCACAGACACTAGCGGAACCTACAATGAGCAGTTCTTC. Together with reference TRBV18 and TRBJ2-1, the CDR3 gives the full variable domain: NAGVMQNPRHLVRRRGQEARLRCSPMKGHSHVYWYRQLPEEGLKFMVYLQKENIIDESGMPKERFSAEFPKEGPSILRIQQVVRGDSAAYFCASTDTSGTYNEQFFGPGTRLTVL.

The CDR3 protein is CASSLSGLLGGYTF. The CDR3 DNA reads as TGTGCCAGCAGTTTATCGGGACTGCTAGGAGGCTACACCTTC. The chain couples TRBV27 to TRBJ1-2, with a tentative D call TRBD1 (5 bases). Germline loops: CDR1 MNHEY, CDR2 SMNVEV (reference sequence). V lost 0 bases and J 8 bases, leaving 13 bases between the germline ends. The CDR3 has 14 amino acids.

The chain carries TRBV2 and TRBJ2-7; 9 nucleotides line up with TRBD1. The germline V gene encodes CDR1 SNHLY and CDR2 FYNNEI. V was clipped by 4 bases and J by 3 bases; unmatched bases: 7. The CDR3 consists of 15 residues. This CDR3 is CASSVRDRVYYEQYF. Written as DNA, the CDR3 is TGTGCCAGCAGTGTCCGGGACAGGGTCTACTACGAGCAGTACTTC. The whole variable domain, remainder taken from reference TRBV2 and TRBJ2-7, is EPEVTQTPSHQVTQMGQEVILRCVPISNHLYFYWYRQILGQKVEFLVSFYNNEISEKSEIFDDQFSVERPDGSNFTLKIRSTKLEDSAMYFCASSVRDRVYYEQYFGPGTRLTVT.

The V gene is TRBV6-6, the J gene TRBJ1-6; TRBD1 matches at 7 bases. Germline V lookup: CDR1 MNHNY, CDR2 SVGAGI (reference sequence). The CDR3 loop spans 14 amino acids. V lost 6 bases, J lost 6 bases, and 5 bases stayed unmatched. In DNA form, the CDR3 reads TGTGCCAGCAGAACCGGGACAGTTAATTCACCCCTCCACTTT. Amino acid sequence: CASRTGTVNSPLHF.

This chain joins TRBV7-9 and TRBJ2-1; 9 positions match TRBD2. Unmatched junction bases numbered 6, after V lost 2 bases and J lost 7 bases. The CDR3 runs to 15 residues. The germline gives CDR1 SEHNR, CDR2 FQNEAQ (reference sequence). The CDR3 bases are TGTGCCAGCAGCTTATGGGCGGGGGGGCTTAATGAGCAGTTCTTC. Its translation: CASSLWAGGLNEQFF.

V is TRBV6-4 and J is TRBJ1-3; D possibly corresponds to TRBD1 (5 bases). Germline CDR1 is MRHNA and CDR2 is SNTAGT. The V and J ends lost 0 bases and 1 base respectively, with 10 bases between them. The CDR3 length is 16 residues. As DNA, the CDR3 is TGTGCCAGCAGTGACTCAGGGAGGGGATCTGGAAACACCATATATTTT. The encoded protein is CASSDSGRGSGNTIYF.

The chain couples TRBV15 to TRBJ1-5; D possibly corresponds to TRBD1 (5 bases). This CDR3 is 16 amino acids long. CDR1 is LNHNV, CDR2 YYDKDF, per germline (reference sequence). V lost 1 base to trimming and J lost 1 base, with 11 bases between them. The CDR3 DNA is TGTGCCACCAGCAGAGCCACAGGTGCGAGCAATCAGCCCCAGCATTTT. Translating it yields CATSRATGASNQPQHF.

The chain has TRBV4-3 and TRBJ2-3; 7 bases line up with TRBD1. Germline lookup yields CDR1 LGHNA and CDR2 YSLEER. With 1 base clipped from V and 3 bases from J, the junction kept 4 bases outside the gene matches. CDR3 length equals 15 residues. CDR3 DNA sequence: TGCGCCAGCAGCCAAGCGGCAGGGGGTACAGATACGCAGTATTTT. Translating gives CASSQAAGGTDTQYF.

This chain links TRBV19 with TRBJ2-7, with D maybe TRBD1 (5 bases). The V gene's germline CDR1 is LNHDA and CDR2 SQIVND (reference sequence). The CDR3 is made up of 14 amino acids. V was shortened by 7 bases and J by 1 base, with 14 bases between the two germline ends. The CDR3 sequence: CASKATVVSYEQYF. CDR3 nucleotides: TGTGCCAGTAAGGCGACAGTCGTATCCTACGAGCAGTACTTC.

The V gene is TRBV28, the J gene TRBJ1-5; 9 positions match TRBD1. CDR3 size: 17 residues. Looked up from germline, CDR1 is MDHEN and CDR2 is SYDVKM. Trimming cost V 3 bases and J 7 bases; bases outside gene matches: 13. DNA for the CDR3: TGTGCCAGCAGTTTTAATGTTGAGACAGGGGGAGGACAGCCCCAGCATTTT. Its translation is CASSFNVETGGGQPQHF.

The chain recombines TRBV4-1 with TRBJ2-3, with D possibly TRBD2 on 7 matching bases. The length of the CDR3 is 15 residues. Between the trimmed V and J ends, which lost 0 bases and 8 bases, there was a span of 15 bases. Germline loops: CDR1 MGHRA, CDR2 YSYEKL. The CDR3 nucleotides are TGCGCCAGCAGCCAAGAAGGGGGGGGGCTGGCTACGCAGTATTTT. Residues: CASSQEGGGLATQYF.

The chain joins TRBV5-1 to TRBJ1-4; 8 bases match TRBD1. Trimming cost V 4 bases and J 6 bases; bases outside gene matches: 2. Germline lookup yields CDR1 SGHRS and CDR2 YFSETQ. The CDR3 consists of 13 residues. CDR3 DNA: TGCGCCAGCAGCCCGACAGGGGATGAAAAACTGTTTTTT. Translation: CASSPTGDEKLFF.

The J gene is TRBJ1-3, the V gene TRBV7-2, with no clear D. Trimming removed 2 bases from V and 0 bases from J, with 8 bases in between. The CDR3 is made up of 15 amino acids. Per the germline V gene, CDR1 is SGHTA and CDR2 is FQGNSA. CDR3 in DNA: TGTGCCAGCAGCTTACAGGCCTACTCTGGAAACACCATATATTTT. The encoded protein is CASSLQAYSGNTIYF.

This rearrangement joins TRBV6-2 or TRBV6-3 to TRBJ1-2, with D possibly being TRBD1 (6 bases). V was cut by 2 bases and J by 6 bases, with 7 bases left in between. CDR1 is MNHEY and CDR2 is SVGEGT in the germline V gene. The CDR3 is made up of 12 amino acids. CDR3 in DNA: TGTGCCAGCAGTTACGACAGGCATGGCTACACCTTC. Translating it yields CASSYDRHGYTF.

This sequence joins TRBV10-2 and TRBJ1-5, with TRBD1 as a possible D gene (5 bases). Germline CDR1 is WSHSY and CDR2 is SAAADI. Trimming stripped 4 bases from V and 0 bases from J, with 13 bases between. The CDR3 covers 16 residues. CDR3 region: CASSGPGYYSNQPQHF. The CDR3 coding sequence is TGCGCCAGCAGTGGACCAGGGTACTATAGCAATCAGCCCCAGCATTTT.

This clone was detected only once. The CDR3 bases are TGTGCCAGCAGTCCGGACAGCTACACTGAAGCTTTCTTT. Amino acid sequence: CASSPDSYTEAFF. The V and J genes are TRBV6-6 and TRBJ1-1, with D possibly being TRBD1 (6 bases). Germline V gene data show CDR1 as MNHNY and CDR2 as SVGAGI (reference sequence). The CDR3 sequence is 13 residues long. Deletions cut 5 bases from V and 3 bases from J, with 10 bases between.

This chain links TRBV12-3 or TRBV12-4 with TRBJ1-5, with 9 bases matching TRBD1. The CDR3 sequence is 13 residues long. V lost 6 bases to trimming and J lost 5 bases; unmatched junction nucleotides: 2. Written as DNA, the CDR3 is TGTGCCAGCAGGGGACAGGGCCATCAGCCCCAGCATTTT. Translating it yields CASRGQGHQPQHF.

This clone was found a few times. The rearrangement uses TRBV11-2 and TRBJ1-3; the match to TRBD1 covers 7 bases. Trimming cost V 3 bases and J 2 bases; bases outside gene matches: 4. This CDR3 contains 15 residues. The germline gives CDR1 SGHAT, CDR2 FQNNGV. CDR3 amino acids: CASSFRTGTGNTIYF. For the CDR3, the DNA is TGTGCCAGCAGCTTCAGGACAGGAACTGGAAACACCATATATTTT.

The chain joins TRBV30 to TRBJ2-7; 7 bases are shared with TRBD1. Germline-derived CDR1 and CDR2 are GTSNPN and SVGIG (reference sequence). This CDR3 spans 14 amino acids. Unmatched junction bases numbered 5, after V lost 0 bases and J lost 3 bases. The CDR3 DNA sequence: TGTGCCTGGAGTGTCCCGGGACAGAGCTACGAGCAGTACTTC. Amino acid sequence: CAWSVPGQSYEQYF.

V usage is TRBV30 and J usage is TRBJ2-7; 11 bases are shared with TRBD2. This CDR3 is built from 14 residues. With 4 bases clipped from V and 3 bases from J, the junction kept 5 bases outside the gene matches. Germline CDR1 is GTSNPN and CDR2 is SVGIG (reference sequence). DNA for the CDR3: TGTGCCTGGAAAACTAGCGGGGGAGTCTACGAGCAGTACTTC. Encoded protein: CAWKTSGGVYEQYF.

There are a few counts of this clone. This chain uses TRBV6-6 with TRBJ2-1; possible D gene TRBD2, 7 bases. CDR3 length: 15 residues. The V end was cut by 7 bases, the J end by 4 bases, with 17 bases between. Germline V gives CDR1 MNHNY, CDR2 SVGAGI (reference sequence). For the CDR3, the DNA is TGTGCCAGCAATCCCCCGGGGGGCGGGTACAATGAGCAGTTCTTC. Translating it yields CASNPPGGGYNEQFF.

V and J are TRBV9 and TRBJ2-5; 7 nucleotides align to TRBD2. The CDR3 length is 16 residues. Germline loops: CDR1 SGDLS, CDR2 YYNGEE. The trim removed 0 bases at V and 2 bases at J, leaving 7 bases unmatched. The DNA for the CDR3 is TGTGCCAGCAGCGTAGCTATGGCGGGAGTTCAAGAGACCCAGTACTTC. Translating it yields CASSVAMAGVQETQYF.